This T cell receptor (beta chain) was observed in a study of blood T cells in healthy people across ages. Study information: There was about one barcoded beta molecule captured by template switching per two T cells.

Per germline, CDR1 SGHTA and CDR2 FQGNSA. After removal of 6 bases from V and 4 bases from J, the junction contained 4 bases not matched to a gene. The CDR3 extends over 14 amino acids. Staff drew roughly 10 milliliters of peripheral blood from each donor. This clonotype was found many times. No antigen is known for it. Together with a sample-barcoded 5' primer, a J-beta primer mix was included in a second PCR lasting roughly 7 to 11 cycles. TCRdb re-called the 5' RACE reads through MiXCR, storing one row per CDR3 protein. The sample has 650,000 to 700,000 distinct CDR3 sequences, roughly half seen once. The study, taken as a whole, reports: Older age coincided with a roughly linear decline in TCR beta diversity per million T cells.

V and J are TRBV7-2 and TRBJ2-1; TRBD2 agrees at 9 bases. The sequencing sample was made of blood. This clonotype was sampled from a woman aged 80 or older in good health. This chain's CDR3 is CASSSSGVYNEQFF. The CDR3 nucleotides are TGTGCCAGCAGTTCTAGCGGGGTATACAATGAGCAGTTCTTC.